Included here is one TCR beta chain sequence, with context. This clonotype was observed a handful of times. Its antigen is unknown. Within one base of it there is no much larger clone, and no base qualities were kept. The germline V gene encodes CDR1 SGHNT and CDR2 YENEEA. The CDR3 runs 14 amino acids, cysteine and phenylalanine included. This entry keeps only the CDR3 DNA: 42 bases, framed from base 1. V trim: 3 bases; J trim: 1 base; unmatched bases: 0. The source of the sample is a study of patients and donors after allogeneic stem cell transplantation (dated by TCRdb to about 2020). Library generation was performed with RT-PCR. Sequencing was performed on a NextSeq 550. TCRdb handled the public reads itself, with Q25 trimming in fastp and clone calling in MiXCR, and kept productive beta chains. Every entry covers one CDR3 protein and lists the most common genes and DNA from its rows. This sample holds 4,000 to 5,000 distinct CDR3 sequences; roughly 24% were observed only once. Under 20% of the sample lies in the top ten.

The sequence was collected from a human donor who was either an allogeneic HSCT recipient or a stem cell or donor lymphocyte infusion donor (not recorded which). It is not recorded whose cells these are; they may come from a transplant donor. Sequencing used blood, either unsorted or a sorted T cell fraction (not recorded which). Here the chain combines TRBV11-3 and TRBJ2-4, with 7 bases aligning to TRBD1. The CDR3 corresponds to CASSLDRAKNIQYF. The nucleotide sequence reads TGTGCCAGCAGCTTGGACAGGGCCAAAAACATTCAGTACTTC.